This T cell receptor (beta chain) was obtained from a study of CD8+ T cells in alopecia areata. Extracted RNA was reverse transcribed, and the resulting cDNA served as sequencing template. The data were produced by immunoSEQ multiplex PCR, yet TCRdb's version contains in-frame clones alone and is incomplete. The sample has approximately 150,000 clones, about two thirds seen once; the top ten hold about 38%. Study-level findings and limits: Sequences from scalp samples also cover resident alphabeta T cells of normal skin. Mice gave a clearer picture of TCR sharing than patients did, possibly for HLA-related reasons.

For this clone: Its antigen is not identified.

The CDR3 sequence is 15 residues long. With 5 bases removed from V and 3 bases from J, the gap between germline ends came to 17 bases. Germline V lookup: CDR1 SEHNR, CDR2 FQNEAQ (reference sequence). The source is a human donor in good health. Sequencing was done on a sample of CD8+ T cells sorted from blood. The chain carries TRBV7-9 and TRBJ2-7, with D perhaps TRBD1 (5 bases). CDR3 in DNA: TGTGCCAGCAGCGCAGGGTCAGGAGAGGTCTACGAGCAGTACTTC. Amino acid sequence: CASSAGSGEVYEQYF.